This T cell receptor beta chain derives from a study of breast tumors, draining lymph nodes, adjacent tissues. The CDR3 sequence is 15 residues long. The germline gives CDR1 SGHAT, CDR2 FQDESV (reference sequence). The V end was cut by 2 bases, the J end by 4 bases, with 15 bases between. General study findings and limits: The data were judged consistent with most tumor T cells coming from lymph node and expanding in tumor. Tumor repertoires ranked between lymph nodes and nontumor tissue in diversity, with V and J gene preferences. Compared with basal-like, luminal-like tumors shared significantly more repertoire with nontumor tissue. Data only fit, rather than demonstrated, lymph node origin of most tumor T cells.

TCRdb independently ran MiXCR on the multiplex PCR reads; one entry per CDR3 protein. The sample holds fewer than 300,000 distinct CDR3 sequences, 32% seen once. Samples came from axillary lymph nodes draining the breast cancer. This clonotype was detected many times. Its matching antigen is unknown. The sample taken for sequencing was axillary lymph node tissue. The chain carries TRBV11-1 and TRBJ2-7; no definite D call. The clonotype comes from a female donor with breast cancer. Some clones in this sample may be carry-over from other donors' samples. CDR3 residues: CASSLKVAGLYEQYF. The CDR3 DNA reads as TGTGCCAGCAGCTTAAAAGTAGCCGGATTGTACGAGCAGTACTTC.